This T cell receptor beta chain was captured by sequencing in a study of CD8 T cells in ankylosing spondylitis. Study-wide findings and caveats: Reactive arthritis synovial fluid and blood previously showed some of these motif variants. A CD8+ phenotype characterized the disease-linked clones, which were relatively rare in peripheral blood. Reports say disease-linked clones showed up significantly more in matched ankylosing spondylitis synovial fluid.

This clonotype was seen a few times. Its antigen is still unknown. Germline CDR1 and CDR2: MNHNS and SASEGT. The germline V and J ends were trimmed by 5 bases and 1 base, with 13 bases remaining between them. The CDR3 is 15 amino acids. MiXCR was run by TCRdb on the 5' RACE reads, yielding one entry per CDR3 protein. In the table there are about 100,000 distinct CDR3 sequences, about 8.6% of which are singletons. The chain recombines TRBV6-1 with TRBJ2-3; the D is unclear. The sample comprised blood, either unsorted or a sorted T cell fraction (not recorded which). The receptor's source is a male donor with ankylosing spondylitis or in good health (not recorded which). The CDR3 region is CASSPLGGRTDTQYF. The DNA of the CDR3 is TGTGCCAGCAGTCCCCTTGGTGGGCGCACAGATACGCAGTATTTT.